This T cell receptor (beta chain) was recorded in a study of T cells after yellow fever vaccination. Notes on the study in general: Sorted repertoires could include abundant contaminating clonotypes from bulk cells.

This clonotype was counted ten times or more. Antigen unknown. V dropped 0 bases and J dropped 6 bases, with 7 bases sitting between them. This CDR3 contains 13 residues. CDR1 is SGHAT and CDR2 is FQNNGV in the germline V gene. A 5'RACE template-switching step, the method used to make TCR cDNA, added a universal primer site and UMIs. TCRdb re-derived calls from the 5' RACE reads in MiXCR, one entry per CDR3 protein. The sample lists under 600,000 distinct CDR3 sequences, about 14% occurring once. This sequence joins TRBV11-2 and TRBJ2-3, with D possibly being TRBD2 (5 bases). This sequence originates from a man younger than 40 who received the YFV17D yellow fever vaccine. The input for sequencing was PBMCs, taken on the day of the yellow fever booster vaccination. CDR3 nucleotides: TGTGCCAGCAGCTTAGATCGGGATGATACGCAGTATTTT. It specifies CASSLDRDDTQYF.